This TCR beta chain was sequenced during a study of cytomegalovirus exposure and HLA in healthy donors. CDR1 and CDR2 (germline): SGHVS, FNYEAQ. V was trimmed by 4 bases and J by 6 bases, leaving 6 bases between them. This CDR3 has 12 amino acids. The sample holds a few counts of this clone. The antigen remains unidentified. Primers for the PCR totalled 60 Vbeta and 13 Jbeta. Repertoires were generated with immunoSEQ multiplex PCR, while TCRdb's copy carries only in-frame clones and drops some. The table lists approximately 170,000 clones, around 62% of them singletons. Findings and caveats of the study: Among TCR beta chains of equal frequency, HLA-associated ones were more clonally expanded in a later analysis. In an earlier analysis, about 90% or about 30%: the productive usage of most TCR beta V segments.

The origin of this receptor is a middle-aged man in good health and CMV-seronegative. Sequenced sample: PBMCs. This chain connects TRBV7-6 to TRBJ2-2; D gene uncertain. The CDR3 DNA follows: TGTGCCAGCAGCTCCTCCGCCGGGGAGCTGTTTTTT. This translates into CASSSSAGELFF.